The table lists the clone carrying this T cell receptor (beta chain) with many counts. The antigen is undetermined. From RNA transcripts, TCR beta CDR3 regions were amplified. First-round RT-PCR targeting the TCR CDR3 was performed with the HTBI primer set. MiXCR, run by TCRdb on the multiplex PCR reads, gives a single entry per CDR3 protein. Of a few hundred thousand distinct CDR3 sequences listed, about a fifth are singletons. This sample stems from a study of T cells in Graves' hyperthyroidism and ophthalmopathy. The wider study: It was at initial diagnosis, before any treatment, that peripheral blood was collected.

Clinical symptoms, serum thyroxine and TRAb, thyroid ultrasound and orbital computed tomography together formed the diagnostic basis. PBMCs stemmed from less than 13 ml fresh peripheral blood. Trimming cost V 3 bases and J 2 bases, with 11 bases left between them. The germline V gene has CDR1 SGHVS and CDR2 FQNEAQ. This CDR3 spans 14 amino acids. Whole-study findings and limits: In blood, most of the thyroid clonotypes expanded above 0.001 were also present.

The rearrangement uses TRBV7-8 and TRBJ2-7, with no clear D. Sequencing was done on a sample of blood. This receptor was obtained from a man between 18 and 35 years old with Graves' ophthalmopathy. The CDR3 sequence: CASSFRWVAYEQYF. The DNA for the CDR3 is TGTGCCAGCAGCTTCCGGTGGGTGGCCTACGAGCAGTACTTC.